A single sample gave rise to the 32 T cell receptor beta chains below, sequenced in a study of long-term antiretroviral therapy in people with HIV. Investigators performed immunoSEQ version v3.0 at survey level. TCRdb's table, derived via immunoSEQ multiplex PCR, lists solely in-frame clones and lacks some. The table includes over 25,000 clones, 96% detected once. The sequencing used unsorted PBMCs, collected roughly 6.4 years after starting antiretroviral therapy. These receptors all stem from a man in his thirties or forties with HIV.

In this sample, this clone turned up once. This chain uses TRBV5-1 with TRBJ1-1; a weak D match, TRBD1 (6 bases). CDR3 length: 17 residues. V lost 6 bases and J 0 bases, leaving 21 bases between the germline ends. Germline values: CDR1 SGHRS, CDR2 YFSETQ. In DNA form, the CDR3 reads TGCGCCAGCAAAGATAACCTATTGGGGGCTATGAACACTGAAGCTTTCTTT. It codes for CASKDNLLGAMNTEAFF.

The J gene is TRBJ2-1, the V gene TRBV6-1, with 8 nucleotides matching TRBD2. Germline CDR1 reads MNHNS; CDR2 reads SASEGT. V lost 7 bases, J lost 2 bases, and 7 bases stayed unmatched. The CDR3 runs 15 residues. CDR3 region: CASTRQLAAYNEQFF. The CDR3, as DNA: TGTGCCAGCACTAGACAACTAGCGGCCTACAATGAGCAGTTCTTC.

This clone was recorded once. This chain links TRBV19 with TRBJ2-3, with D unresolved. CDR3 length: 12 amino acids. Trimming removed 6 bases from V and 1 base from J, with 5 bases in between. Germline V gene lookup returns CDR1 LNHDA and CDR2 SQIVND (reference sequence). The CDR3 region is CASSSRTDTQYF. In nucleotides, the CDR3 is TGTGCCAGTAGCTCGCGCACAGATACGCAGTATTTT.

The V call is TRBV28, the J call TRBJ1-4; 12 positions agree with TRBD1. The germline V gene has CDR1 MDHEN and CDR2 SYDVKM. With V trimmed by 5 bases and J by 8 bases, 3 bases remained unmatched. The CDR3 runs 14 residues. CDR3 in DNA: TGTGCCAGCAGTCGGGACAGGGGGCAGGAAAAACTGTTTTTT. Translation: CASSRDRGQEKLFF.

The rearrangement uses TRBV7-9 and TRBJ2-3; D unclear. This CDR3 contains 15 residues. V was trimmed by 5 bases and J by 2 bases, leaving 14 bases between them. The V gene's germline CDR1 is SEHNR and CDR2 FQNEAQ (reference sequence). CDR3 DNA sequence: TGTGCCAGCAGCAACTCCCCAGCGTACACAGATACGCAGTATTTT. Protein product: CASSNSPAYTDTQYF.

This chain's CDR3 is CASTGDHSYEQYF. The CDR3 DNA reads as TGTGCCAGCACCGGGGACCACTCCTACGAGCAGTACTTC. The chain joins TRBV2 to TRBJ2-7; D may correspond to TRBD1 or TRBD2 (5 bases each). CDR3 size: 13 residues. Germline lookup yields CDR1 SNHLY and CDR2 FYNNEI. The V end lost 7 bases, the J end lost 0 bases, and 10 bases lay between the germline ends.

The table lists this clone with a few counts. The V and J genes are TRBV4-1 and TRBJ2-7; D is undetermined. The germline V gene encodes CDR1 MGHRA and CDR2 YSYEKL. This CDR3 region has 13 residues. V was pared by 5 bases and J by 3 bases, with 11 bases between. CDR3 residues: CASSNRARYEQYF. CDR3 coding DNA: TGCGCCAGCAGCAACCGGGCACGCTACGAGCAGTACTTC.

The chain combines TRBV6-1 with TRBJ2-3, with 7 bases lining up with TRBD2. V was clipped by 0 bases and J by 5 bases; unmatched bases: 2. In germline, CDR1 is MNHNS, CDR2 SASEGT. The CDR3 has 14 amino acids. The CDR3: CASSEALAVDTQYF. The CDR3, as DNA: TGTGCCAGCAGTGAAGCCCTAGCGGTAGATACGCAGTATTTT.

This chain uses TRBV4-2 with TRBJ2-2, with 7 bases matching TRBD2. The germline CDR1 and CDR2 sequences are LGHNA and YNFKEQ. The CDR3 covers 17 residues. Trimming at V came to 0 bases and at J to 11 bases, leaving 15 bases not matched to a gene. The CDR3 sequence is CASSQDLAGVGGGELFF. The CDR3 DNA follows: TGTGCCAGCAGCCAAGATTTGGCGGGAGTTGGAGGCGGAGAGCTGTTTTTT.

This chain joins TRBV6-4 and TRBJ1-2, with D unresolved. Germline V gives CDR1 MRHNA, CDR2 SNTAGT. The V gene lost 7 bases and the J gene lost 4 bases, with 16 bases spanning the gap. This CDR3 contains 14 residues. CDR3 loop: CASTPPGLLYGYTF. Here the CDR3 DNA reads TGTGCCAGCACCCCCCCCGGTCTTCTCTATGGCTACACCTTC.

The chain has TRBV6-1 and TRBJ2-4; 8 bases line up with TRBD2. This CDR3 is 15 amino acids long. The V gene's germline CDR1 is MNHNS and CDR2 SASEGT. V dropped 6 bases and J dropped 5; count of bases not matched to a gene: 9. CDR3 in amino acids: CASSRGGMGENIQYF. The CDR3 region has the DNA TGTGCCAGCAGCCGCGGGGGGATGGGGGAAAACATTCAGTACTTC.

This clone was seen a handful of times. This rearrangement joins TRBV11-2 to TRBJ1-5, with D unclear. The CDR3 has 12 residues. The V gene lost 4 bases and the J gene lost 9 bases, with 10 bases spanning the gap. The germline V gene has CDR1 SGHAT and CDR2 FQNNGV. In DNA form, the CDR3 reads TGTGCCAGCAGCTCCCCCACGGGGCCCCAGCATTTT. As protein: CASSSPTGPQHF. Full variable domain (missing parts from reference TRBV11-2 and TRBJ1-5): EAGVAQSPRYKIIEKRQSVAFWCNPISGHATLYWYQQILGQGPKLLIQFQNNGVVDDSQLPKDRFSAERLKGVDSTLKIQPAKLEDSAVYLCASSSPTGPQHFGDGTRLSIL.

The chain joins TRBV10-3 to TRBJ1-4; D perhaps matches TRBD1 (5 bases). Germline values: CDR1 ENHRY, CDR2 SYGVKD. There are 14 residues in the CDR3. Deletions cut 7 bases from V and 0 bases from J, with 9 bases between. The CDR3 DNA sequence: TGTGCCATCAAAGGGGAAGCAACTAATGAAAAACTGTTTTTT. Protein sequence: CAIKGEATNEKLFF.

This chain uses TRBV7-6 with TRBJ2-7; D unclear. This CDR3 has 11 residues. Germline CDR1 is SGHVS and CDR2 is FNYEAQ. Trimming left V 5 bases short and J 3 bases short, with 5 bases between. CDR3 residues: CASSGNYEQYF. CDR3 DNA: TGTGCCAGCAGCGGTAACTACGAGCAGTACTTC. Drawing the rest from reference TRBV7-6 and TRBJ2-7, the complete variable domain is GAGVSQSPRYKVTKRGQDVALRCDPISGHVSLYWYRQALGQGPEFLTYFNYEAQQDKSGLPNDRFSAERPEGSISTLTIQRTEQRDSAMYRCASSGNYEQYFGPGTRLTVT.

This clone appeared a single time. This chain uses TRBV7-9 with TRBJ1-1; unclear D gene. This CDR3 contains 15 residues. V was cut by 0 bases and J by 6 bases, with 14 bases left in between. Germline assignment: CDR1 SEHNR and CDR2 FQNEAQ (reference sequence). CDR3 sequence reads: CASSLASAAGPEAFF. In nucleotides, the CDR3 is TGTGCCAGCAGCTTAGCATCGGCAGCGGGTCCTGAAGCTTTCTTT.

This chain joins TRBV11-3 and TRBJ2-1, with D possibly being TRBD2 (6 bases). Trimming shortened V by 0 bases and J by 6 bases, and 12 bases separated the two germline ends. CDR1 and CDR2 (germline): SGHNT, YENEEA. The length of the CDR3 is 15 residues. The CDR3 DNA is TGTGCCAGCAGCTTAGATCCGGGAGTGCGCAATGAGCAGTTCTTC. Translated: CASSLDPGVRNEQFF.

The chain links TRBV4-1 to TRBJ2-2; D gene unclear. The V end was cut by 3 bases, the J end by 4 bases, with 9 bases between. This CDR3 is 14 amino acids long. The germline CDR1 and CDR2 sequences are MGHRA and YSYEKL. The CDR3: CASSHRHGTGELFF. DNA for the CDR3: TGCGCCAGCAGCCATCGACACGGCACCGGGGAGCTGTTTTTT.

This clone was detected only once. The rearrangement uses TRBV19 and TRBJ2-1; D unresolved. Germline CDR1 is LNHDA and CDR2 is SQIVND (reference sequence). CDR3 length: 17 residues. V dropped 8 bases and J dropped 0 bases, with 20 bases sitting between them. CDR3 DNA sequence: TGTGCCAGTGGGATCGAAAGGACCCAATACTCCTACAATGAGCAGTTCTTC. Translation gives CASGIERTQYSYNEQFF.

The rearrangement joins TRBV9 to TRBJ2-7, with D possibly being TRBD1 or TRBD2 (5 bases each). This CDR3 comprises 15 residues. V was clipped by 3 bases and J by 2 bases, with 15 bases between them. In germline, CDR1 is SGDLS, CDR2 YYNGEE. The CDR3 loop is CASSASGTAAYEQYF. The CDR3 DNA follows: TGTGCCAGCAGCGCATCCGGGACGGCAGCCTACGAGCAGTACTTC. Looking up the rest from reference TRBV9 and TRBJ2-7 gives the full variable domain: DSGVTQTPKHLITATGQRVTLRCSPRSGDLSVYWYQQSLDQGLQFLIQYYNGEERAKGNILERFSAQQFPDLHSELNLSSLELGDSALYFCASSASGTAAYEQYFGPGTRLTVT.

This chain's CDR3 is CASSPPLRMGTIYF. CDR3 sequence (DNA): TGTGCCAGCTCACCACCGTTGAGGATGGGCACCATATATTTT. The gene calls are TRBV18 and TRBJ1-3; no clear D. Trimming shortened V by 0 bases and J by 9 bases, and 12 bases separated the two germline ends. CDR3 size: 14 residues. Per germline, CDR1 KGHSH and CDR2 LQKENI.

The CDR3 is CSVVAETNIQYF. The DNA of the CDR3 is TGCAGCGTTGTGGCTGAGACAAACATTCAGTACTTC. The rearrangement links TRBV29-1 to TRBJ2-4; D not certain. The CDR3 is 12 residues long. The germline V gene encodes CDR1 SQVTM and CDR2 ANQGSEA. Between the trimmed V and J ends, which lost 4 bases and 6 bases, there was a span of 10 bases.

The chain uses TRBV7-2 and TRBJ2-7, with D perhaps matching TRBD1 (6 bases). CDR3 length: 13 amino acids. The germline V gene encodes CDR1 SGHTA and CDR2 FQGNSA. Trimming pared 4 bases from V and 7 bases from J, leaving 14 bases between. This CDR3 is CASSSGHKGEQYF. For the CDR3, the DNA is TGTGCCAGCAGCTCGGGACACAAGGGAGAGCAGTACTTC.

The sample holds a few counts of this clone. The chain employs TRBV27 and TRBJ1-6; D not resolved. Germline values: CDR1 MNHEY, CDR2 SMNVEV (reference sequence). Between the trimmed V and J ends, which lost 4 bases and 11 bases, there was a span of 9 bases. The CDR3 extends over 12 amino acids. CDR3 amino acids: CASSSGFTPLHF. The CDR3 nucleotides are TGTGCCAGCAGTTCGGGTTTTACACCCCTCCACTTT.

The rearrangement joins TRBV11-2 to TRBJ1-2, with D perhaps matching TRBD1 (5 bases). Per germline, CDR1 SGHAT and CDR2 FQNNGV. This CDR3 region has 12 residues. V lost 5 bases to trimming and J lost 9 bases, with 13 bases between them. The CDR3 DNA reads as TGTGCCAGCAGCCAGATGGGGGTTAGCTACACCTTC. Protein sequence: CASSQMGVSYTF.

The genes are TRBV27 and TRBJ1-1, with D possibly being TRBD1 (5 bases). The ends were cut back, 0 bases at V and 3 bases at J, with 8 bases in the middle. Germline loops: CDR1 MNHEY, CDR2 SMNVEV (reference sequence). The CDR3 loop spans 14 amino acids. The CDR3, as DNA: TGTGCCAGCAGTTTATCGGGGACGGACACTGAAGCTTTCTTT. It specifies CASSLSGTDTEAFF.

This clone was seen a single time. V is TRBV4-3 and J is TRBJ2-1; the match to TRBD1 covers 7 bases. Germline CDR1 LGHNA, CDR2 YSLEER. Germline trimming cut 3 bases from V and 8 bases from J; bases unmatched to any gene: 10. The CDR3 contains 15 residues. The CDR3 coding sequence is TGCGCCAGCAGCCAGGGAACAGGGGCGGTGGATGAGCAGTTCTTC. The encoded protein is CASSQGTGAVDEQFF.

The V gene is TRBV6-5, the J gene TRBJ1-2; TRBD1 matches at 9 bases. V dropped 7 bases and J dropped 6; count of bases not matched to a gene: 9. Looked up from germline, CDR1 is MNHEY and CDR2 is SVGAGI. The CDR3 loop spans 14 amino acids. The CDR3 DNA reads TGTGCCAGCACTCGACAGGGGGGAGCGGATGGCTACACCTTC. This gives the protein CASTRQGGADGYTF.

The J gene is TRBJ2-1, the V gene TRBV29-1; 8 nucleotides agree with TRBD2. The CDR3 has 12 amino acids. The germline CDR1 and CDR2 sequences are SQVTM and ANQGSEA. Unmatched junction bases numbered 9, after V lost 7 bases and J lost 10 bases. The CDR3 here is CSASGRENEQFF. DNA of the CDR3: TGCAGCGCCAGCGGGAGAGAGAACGAGCAGTTCTTC.

The chain carries TRBV6-5 and TRBJ1-6, with a tentative D call TRBD1 (5 bases). V lost 7 bases and J 8 bases, leaving 12 bases between the germline ends. Per the germline V gene, CDR1 is MNHEY and CDR2 is SVGAGI. This CDR3 is built from 13 residues. CDR3 nucleotide sequence: TGTGCCAGCAAAATAGCACAGGATTCACCCCTCCACTTT. It encodes CASKIAQDSPLHF.

The chain employs TRBV7-9 and TRBJ2-3, with D unclear. The CDR3 loop spans 15 amino acids. The ends were cut back, 1 base at V and 2 bases at J, with 10 bases in the middle. Germline V CDR1 and CDR2: SEHNR, FQNEAQ (reference sequence). In nucleotides, the CDR3 is TGTGCCAGCAGCTTAGGATATGGCGACACAGATACGCAGTATTTT. Translation: CASSLGYGDTDTQYF.

V and J are TRBV10-2 and TRBJ1-2; D not certain. Deletions cut 2 bases from V and 7 bases from J, with 14 bases between. The CDR3 spans 14 residues. Germline V gene sequence: CDR1 WSHSY, CDR2 SAAADI. The CDR3 loop reads CASSEKRVSTGYTF. DNA of the CDR3: TGCGCCAGCAGTGAGAAGAGGGTTTCGACTGGCTACACCTTC.

V is TRBV4-3 and J is TRBJ2-1, with D maybe TRBD1 (5 bases). The CDR3 is 15 amino acids. In germline, CDR1 is LGHNA, CDR2 YSLEER. V was cut by 1 base and J by 10 bases, with 17 bases left in between. The CDR3 spells CASSQVGIETDEQFF. The CDR3 DNA follows: TGCGCCAGCAGCCAAGTAGGGATTGAGACAGACGAGCAGTTCTTC.